The 6 T cell receptor beta chains below come from one sample, sequenced in a study of blood T cells in healthy people across ages. The authors ran a second PCR of about 7 to 11 cycles using a sample-barcoded 5' primer and a J-beta primer mix. TCRdb processed the 5' RACE reads anew with MiXCR; each CDR3 protein has one entry. The sample consists of hundreds of thousands of distinct CDR3 sequences, more than 20% of them appearing once. The sample consisted of blood. Receptors originate from a man aged 65 to 85 in good health.

Only a few counts were recorded for this clonotype. A single base separates this from a much larger clone, so it may be a read error. This rearrangement joins TRBV4-1 to TRBJ2-4; the D is unclear. The germline V and J ends were trimmed by 2 bases and 1 base, with 15 bases remaining between them. The CDR3 spans 17 residues. Germline V lookup: CDR1 MGHRA, CDR2 YSYEKL. CDR3 region: CASSQTSTAMAKNIQYF. Here the CDR3 DNA reads TGCGCCAGCAGCCAAACCAGCACGGCAATGGCCAAAAACATTCAGTACTTC.

This clonotype was recorded a few times. This sequence joins TRBV18 and TRBJ2-7; 7 bases match TRBD1. V trimming: 0 bases; J trimming: 4 bases; junction bases outside the gene matches: 6. The CDR3 extends over 15 amino acids. The germline V gene has CDR1 KGHSH and CDR2 LQKENI. CDR3 sequence: CASSPPSGGRYEQYF. CDR3 DNA sequence: TGTGCCAGCTCACCACCGTCAGGGGGTAGGTACGAGCAGTACTTC.

The gene calls are TRBV24-1 and TRBJ1-2; 8 bases agree with TRBD1. V was pared by 3 bases and J by 8 bases, with 7 bases of the junction left unmatched. There are 14 residues in the CDR3. Germline CDR1 KGHDR, CDR2 SFDVKD. The CDR3 region is CATSDQTGVRGYTF. CDR3 in DNA: TGTGCCACCAGTGATCAGACAGGGGTACGGGGCTACACCTTC.

As for this clonotype: This sequence may be a read error, since a much larger clone differs from it by one base. The chain has TRBV4-1 and TRBJ2-2; tentatively, D is TRBD2 (5 bases). The CDR3 is made up of 13 amino acids. The V gene's germline CDR1 is MGHRA and CDR2 YSYEKL. In nucleotides, the CDR3 is TGCGCCAGCAGCCTTCTAAACACCGGGGAGCTGCTTTTT. Its protein is CASSLLNTGELLF.

This clonotype was observed at least ten times. Relative to the germline gene, one junction end is altered; a read error may explain this. This sequence joins TRBV7-7 and TRBJ2-5, with 7 bases matching TRBD2. This CDR3 has 15 amino acids. Germline loops: CDR1 SSHAT, CDR2 FNYEAQ (reference sequence). The DNA for the CDR3 is TGTGCTAGCAGCTTCCAGCGGGGTTACCAAGAGACCCAGTACTTC. Protein product: CASSFQRGYQETQYF.

The chain joins TRBV15 to TRBJ1-4; D unresolved. Trimming took off 0 bases at V and 4 bases at J, with 15 bases between the two ends. The CDR3 runs to 17 residues. Germline CDR1 is LNHNV and CDR2 is YYDKDF (reference sequence). The CDR3: CATSRDIQRVFNEKLFF. The CDR3 nucleotides read TGTGCCACCAGCAGAGATATCCAGCGGGTCTTTAATGAAAAACTGTTTTTT.